These 10 T cell receptor beta chains originate from one sample sequenced in a study of T cell changes during pregnancy in multiple sclerosis. Profiling relied on immunoSEQ multiplex PCR, and the TCRdb table lists in-frame clones only, not all of them. The repertoire has more than 50,000 clones, roughly nine tenths of them found once; the top ten carry around 0.85%. Here the sequenced sample was peripheral blood, taken before pregnancy. The receptors come from a female donor with multiple sclerosis, enrolled in a pregnancy study.

The rearrangement joins TRBV4-3 to TRBJ1-5, with D perhaps TRBD1 (6 bases). Germline V gives CDR1 LGHNA, CDR2 YSLEER. The length of the CDR3 is 15 residues. Trimming pared 3 bases from V and 4 bases from J, leaving 13 bases between. CDR3 in amino acids: CASSQRGGPNQPQHF. As DNA, the CDR3 is TGCGCCAGCAGCCAGAGGGGGGGACCAAATCAGCCCCAGCATTTT.

The V call is TRBV15, the J call TRBJ1-1; TRBD1 aligns across 7 bases. The CDR3 extends over 15 amino acids. In germline, CDR1 is LNHNV, CDR2 YYDKDF (reference sequence). V trimming: 1 base; J trimming: 7 bases; junction bases outside the gene matches: 9. The CDR3 DNA follows: TGTGCCACCAGCAGAGTGAGGGGGCGATTAGTTGAAGCTTTCTTT. It translates to CATSRVRGRLVEAFF.

This clone was counted once. The chain has TRBV7-8 and TRBJ2-5; TRBD2 agrees at 14 bases. CDR3 length: 17 residues. Germline trimming cut 4 bases from V and 5 bases from J; bases unmatched to any gene: 9. Germline V gives CDR1 SGHVS, CDR2 FQNEAQ. CDR3 bases: TGTGCCAGCAGCTCCCCTTCGACTAGCGGGGGGGATGAGACCCAGTACTTC. It specifies CASSSPSTSGGDETQYF.

As DNA, the CDR3 is TGTGCCAGCAGCCAAGATCTAGGCTGGAATCTGGCAAATGAGCAGTTCTTC. Translated, it gives CASSQDLGWNLANEQFF. This chain links TRBV4-2 with TRBJ2-1; D gene uncertain. V was clipped by 0 bases and J by 7 bases, with 19 bases between them. From germline, CDR1 is LGHNA and CDR2 YNFKEQ. The CDR3 covers 17 residues.

The rearrangement uses TRBV6-6 and TRBJ1-3, with D hard to call. Germline V lookup: CDR1 MNHNY, CDR2 SVGAGI (reference sequence). CDR3 length equals 13 residues. Trimming pared 5 bases from V and 0 bases from J, leaving 5 bases between. The CDR3 bases are TGTGCCAGCAGTGTCTCCTCTGGAAACACCATATATTTT. Translation: CASSVSSGNTIYF.

This chain uses TRBV15 with TRBJ2-2; 9 bases fit TRBD2. Looked up from germline, CDR1 is LNHNV and CDR2 is YYDKDF (reference sequence). The CDR3 has 18 amino acids. The trim removed 8 bases at V and 7 bases at J, leaving 20 bases unmatched. The CDR3 bases are TGTGCCACCCGTACCCCCGCGGGGGGGCCGCGGGGAGGCGGGGAGCTGTTTTTT. It yields the protein CATRTPAGGPRGGGELFF. Looking up the rest from reference TRBV15 and TRBJ2-2 gives the full variable domain: DAMVIQNPRYQVTQFGKPVTLSCSQTLNHNVMYWYQQKSSQAPKLLFHYYDKDFNNEADTPDNFQSRRPNTSFCFLDIRSPGLGDTAMYLCATRTPAGGPRGGGELFFGEGSRLTVL.

V is TRBV10-3 and J is TRBJ2-2; 10 nucleotides line up with TRBD1. In germline, CDR1 is ENHRY, CDR2 SYGVKD. V lost 7 bases and J lost 6; bases outside the gene matches: 5. The CDR3 length is 14 residues. The DNA for the CDR3 is TGTGCCATCAACCGGGACAGGGGAGCCGGGGAGCTGTTTTTT. Its translation is CAINRDRGAGELFF.

The chain combines TRBV9 with TRBJ2-1; 9 nucleotides line up with TRBD2. The CDR3 covers 15 residues. Per germline, CDR1 SGDLS and CDR2 YYNGEE. With 0 bases clipped from V and 7 bases from J, the junction kept 5 bases outside the gene matches. CDR3 DNA: TGTGCCAGCAGCGTAGAGGGCGGGGGGGCAAATGAGCAGTTCTTC. It yields the protein CASSVEGGGANEQFF. The whole variable domain, remainder taken from reference TRBV9 and TRBJ2-1, is DSGVTQTPKHLITATGQRVTLRCSPRSGDLSVYWYQQSLDQGLQFLIQYYNGEERAKGNILERFSAQQFPDLHSELNLSSLELGDSALYFCASSVEGGGANEQFFGPGTRLTVL.

The V gene is TRBV7-2, the J gene TRBJ2-5, with 12 bases lining up with TRBD2. This CDR3 is built from 15 residues. CDR1 is SGHTA, CDR2 FQGNSA, per germline. V gave up 5 bases and J gave up 2 bases; unmatched junction bases: 3. The CDR3 region has the DNA TGTGCCAGCAGCGCACTAGCGGGGGGTCAAGAGACCCAGTACTTC. Encoded protein: CASSALAGGQETQYF.

The V and J genes are TRBV29-1 and TRBJ2-5; possibly TRBD2 for D (5 bases). The J call is doubtful: the DNA matches TRBJ2-7 better. Germline V lookup: CDR1 SQVTM, CDR2 ANQGSEA. CDR3 length: 11 residues. The CDR3 sequence is CSGTSSYEQYF. In nucleotides, the CDR3 is TGCAGCGGCACTAGCTCCTACGAGCAGTACTTC.